The 29 T cell receptor beta chains in this list originate from one sample, sequenced in a study of identical twins. TCRdb itself ran the 5' RACE reads through MiXCR, one entry per CDR3 protein. The sample has 400,000 or so distinct CDR3 sequences; approximately 8.8% are singletons. Sequencing was carried out using naive T cells sorted from blood. The source of these receptors is a woman in her 50s in good health.

This clonotype appeared many times. V gene TRBV6-5 combines with J gene TRBJ2-3; D possibly uses TRBD1 or TRBD2 (6 bases each). Trimming left V 6 bases short and J 5 bases short, with 18 bases between. In germline, CDR1 is MNHEY, CDR2 SVGAGI. The CDR3 runs to 15 residues. As DNA, the CDR3 is TGTGCCAGCAGCTCCGGGGGCTACCAAGGAGATACGCAGTATTTT. It codes for CASSSGGYQGDTQYF.

The genes are TRBV27 and TRBJ2-3; D is perhaps TRBD2 (5 bases). The CDR3 length is 11 residues. Germline V gene data show CDR1 as MNHEY and CDR2 as SMNVEV (reference sequence). The V gene lost 6 bases and the J gene lost 8 bases, with 9 bases spanning the gap. CDR3 loop: CASRELVTQYF. The CDR3 region has the DNA TGTGCCAGCAGGGAACTAGTTACGCAGTATTTT.

This clonotype was seen many times. V gene TRBV27 combines with J gene TRBJ1-2; possibly TRBD1 for D (6 bases). V was pared by 6 bases and J by 4 bases, with 12 bases between. The CDR3 length is 13 residues. The V gene's germline CDR1 is MNHEY and CDR2 SMNVEV (reference sequence). This CDR3 reads CASRRQDFYGYTF. CDR3 DNA sequence: TGTGCCAGCAGGCGACAGGATTTCTATGGCTACACCTTC.

In its sample, this clonotype was seen many times. The chain is built from TRBV5-1 and TRBJ2-1, with 11 bases identical to TRBD2. Germline CDR1 reads SGHRS; CDR2 reads YFSETQ. Losses at the gene ends were 5 bases for V and 7 bases for J; bases not matched to a gene: 5. The CDR3 sequence is 14 residues long. CDR3: CASRGSGRANEQFF. CDR3 nucleotides: TGCGCCAGCAGAGGTAGCGGGAGGGCTAATGAGCAGTTCTTC.

This clonotype was recorded many times. V is TRBV4-1 and J is TRBJ1-4; no definite D call. Trimming shortened V by 3 bases and J by 4 bases, and 9 bases separated the two germline ends. The CDR3 covers 14 residues. Germline-derived CDR1 and CDR2 are MGHRA and YSYEKL. CDR3 DNA sequence: TGCGCCAGCAGCCAGAGACGGTTTAATGAAAAACTGTTTTTT. Protein product: CASSQRRFNEKLFF.

This chain uses TRBV20-1 with TRBJ2-5; D remains unclear. The CDR3 has 13 residues. Trimming removed 5 bases at V and 7 bases at J, with 17 bases between. Germline V gene lookup returns CDR1 DFQATT and CDR2 SNEGSKA (reference sequence). The CDR3 DNA follows: TGCAGTGCTCGGACGCCATTTAAGGGGACCCAGTACTTC. Translating it yields CSARTPFKGTQYF.

This clonotype occurred a few times. As DNA, the CDR3 is TGTGCCAGCAGCCAAGATGGCCGGTTTAGCAATCAGCCCCAGCATTTT. It yields the protein CASSQDGRFSNQPQHF. The chain combines TRBV4-2 with TRBJ1-5; D is unclear. With 0 bases removed from V and 0 bases from J, the gap between germline ends came to 9 bases. Germline loops: CDR1 LGHNA, CDR2 YNFKEQ. This CDR3 comprises 16 residues.

This clonotype occurred many times. The rearrangement joins TRBV20-1 to TRBJ2-1; 12 positions match TRBD2. This CDR3 is built from 16 residues. CDR1 and CDR2 (germline): DFQATT, SNEGSKA (reference sequence). Trimming cost V 6 bases and J 2 bases; bases outside gene matches: 8. The CDR3 coding sequence is TGCAGTGCCAGACCTAGCGGGAGGGCCACCTACAATGAGCAGTTCTTC. Translating gives CSARPSGRATYNEQFF.

This clonotype was counted between two and nine times. V is TRBV7-2 and J is TRBJ2-3; tentatively, D is TRBD2 (6 bases). V was shortened by 5 bases and J by 1 base, with 16 bases between the two germline ends. CDR3 length: 16 amino acids. The germline CDR1 and CDR2 sequences are SGHTA and FQGNSA. In DNA, the CDR3 is TGTGCCAGCAGCCCCGCGGGAAATGTGGGCACAGATACGCAGTATTTT. It is translated as CASSPAGNVGTDTQYF.

This clonotype appeared many times. The gene calls are TRBV24-1 and TRBJ2-3; 12 bases map to TRBD2. The germline CDR1 and CDR2 sequences are KGHDR and SFDVKD. V lost 10 bases, J lost 4 bases, and 2 bases stayed unmatched. The CDR3 consists of 13 residues. CDR3: CATTSGSADTQYF. CDR3 bases: TGTGCCACGACTAGCGGGAGTGCAGATACGCAGTATTTT.

This clonotype was detected a few times. The rearrangement uses TRBV20-1 and TRBJ2-3; 9 bases line up with TRBD2. The J segment lost 6 bases and the V segment lost 4 bases, leaving 17 bases of the junction unmatched. This CDR3 spans 17 amino acids. Germline V lookup: CDR1 DFQATT, CDR2 SNEGSKA (reference sequence). CDR3 amino acids: CSAIRASAGGSLDTQYF. DNA for the CDR3: TGCAGTGCTATCCGGGCTTCGGCGGGAGGGAGTTTGGATACGCAGTATTTT.

This clonotype was seen more than once but under ten times. The rearrangement uses TRBV20-1 and TRBJ2-1; no clear D. From germline, CDR1 is DFQATT and CDR2 SNEGSKA (reference sequence). The CDR3 consists of 16 residues. The V end was cut by 0 bases, the J end by 0 bases, with 12 bases between. CDR3 sequence: CSARDDIRSSYNEQFF. CDR3 DNA sequence: TGCAGTGCTAGAGATGATATAAGGAGCTCCTACAATGAGCAGTTCTTC.

For this clonotype: A read error may be the cause here, since a much bigger clone is one base away. CDR3 protein: CASSPRGVNNDQFF. CDR3 bases: TGTGCCAGCAGCCCCAGAGGAGTGAACAATGACCAGTTCTTC. This chain uses TRBV7-8 with TRBJ2-1, with D uncertain. This CDR3 has 14 residues. Germline assignment: CDR1 SGHVS and CDR2 FQNEAQ.

This clonotype was detected many times. CDR3 residues: CAISGSGQGERTGELFF. The CDR3 DNA follows: TGTGCCATCAGTGGTTCCGGACAGGGGGAGAGGACCGGGGAGCTGTTTTTT. The chain recombines TRBV10-3 with TRBJ2-2, with 10 bases matching TRBD1. The V gene end was trimmed by 4 bases and the J gene end by 5 bases; junction bases not matched to a gene: 10. The V gene's germline CDR1 is ENHRY and CDR2 SYGVKD. The CDR3 loop spans 17 amino acids.

The V gene is TRBV18, the J gene TRBJ1-2; tentatively, D is TRBD1 (5 bases). Between the trimmed V and J ends, which lost 1 base and 5 bases, there was a span of 5 bases. CDR3 length equals 12 residues. CDR1 KGHSH and CDR2 LQKENI come from the germline V gene. For the CDR3, the DNA is TGTGCCAGCTCACCACGGGGGTATGGCTACACCTTC. Protein: CASSPRGYGYTF.

This clonotype showed up just a few times. V gene TRBV5-5 combines with J gene TRBJ1-1; D remains ambiguous. This CDR3 spans 14 amino acids. Germline V gene lookup returns CDR1 SGHKS and CDR2 YYEKEE (reference sequence). V dropped 2 bases and J dropped 6 bases, with 14 bases sitting between them. DNA of the CDR3: TGTGCCAGCAGCTTAAGGGCCTACAGCCCTGAAGCTTTCTTT. This sequence encodes CASSLRAYSPEAFF.

This clonotype was counted a few times. The chain uses TRBV30 and TRBJ1-5; a possible D gene is TRBD1 (5 bases). V lost 1 base and J lost 4, with 11 bases in between. Germline V gene sequence: CDR1 GTSNPN, CDR2 SVGIG (reference sequence). The CDR3 runs to 14 residues. The CDR3 bases are TGTGCCTGGAGTGGTGGGGACGGAAATCAGCCCCAGCATTTT. It encodes CAWSGGDGNQPQHF.

Ten or more counts support this clonotype. The rearrangement uses TRBV5-1 and TRBJ1-1; 9 nucleotides line up with TRBD1. V was pared by 7 bases and J by 7 bases, with 5 bases of the junction left unmatched. The CDR3 is 12 amino acids. Per germline, CDR1 SGHRS and CDR2 YFSETQ. CDR3 nucleotide sequence: TGCGCCAGCCGGGACAGGGAATTTGAAGCTTTCTTT. Translated, it gives CASRDREFEAFF.

As concerns this clonotype: A much larger clone differs by one base, so this may be a read error. The chain couples TRBV27 to TRBJ2-2; 7 positions match TRBD2. The CDR3 consists of 13 residues. With V trimmed by 7 bases and J by 4 bases, 3 bases remained unmatched. Germline CDR1 MNHEY, CDR2 SMNVEV (reference sequence). This chain's CDR3 is CASNPSGTGELFF. CDR3 DNA: TGTGCCAGCAATCCTAGCGGCACCGGGGAGCTGTTTTTT.

The chain joins TRBV2 to TRBJ2-1; D is perhaps TRBD1 or TRBD2 (7 bases each). Germline values: CDR1 SNHLY, CDR2 FYNNEI. The CDR3 has 14 amino acids. Trimming cost V 1 base and J 6 bases, with 10 bases left between them. CDR3 region: CASSEGEGANEQFF. CDR3 nucleotides: TGTGCCAGCAGTGAAGGGGAGGGGGCCAATGAGCAGTTCTTC.

The table lists this clonotype with a few counts. The V gene is TRBV6-6, the J gene TRBJ2-7, with D uncertain. The CDR3 has 12 amino acids. V dropped 6 bases and J dropped 0 bases, with 6 bases sitting between them. Germline V gene sequence: CDR1 MNHNY, CDR2 SVGAGI (reference sequence). This chain's CDR3 is CASRFSSYEQYF. The CDR3 nucleotides read TGTGCCAGCAGATTCAGCTCCTACGAGCAGTACTTC.

This clonotype was seen at least ten times. The chain joins TRBV5-5 to TRBJ2-7; 9 bases map to TRBD1. With V trimmed by 4 bases and J by 0 bases, 8 bases remained unmatched. The CDR3 length is 16 residues. Per germline, CDR1 SGHKS and CDR2 YYEKEE (reference sequence). CDR3 DNA: TGTGCCAGCAGCACCTGGACAGGGGACAGCTCCTACGAGCAGTACGTC. Translating it yields CASSTWTGDSSYEQYV.

The V and J genes are TRBV7-3 and TRBJ2-3; no definite D call. The V gene's germline CDR1 is SGHTA and CDR2 FQGTGA. V lost 5 bases and J 6 bases, leaving 12 bases between the germline ends. This CDR3 comprises 13 residues. CDR3 loop: CASSRSSMDTQYF. The CDR3 DNA reads TGTGCCAGCAGCCGAAGCTCCATGGATACGCAGTATTTT.

This clonotype was observed many times. V usage is TRBV12-3 or TRBV12-4 and J usage is TRBJ2-5; tentatively, D is TRBD2 (6 bases). The CDR3 loop spans 13 amino acids. V lost 3 bases and J 3 bases, leaving 8 bases between the germline ends. The DNA for the CDR3 is TGTGCCAGCAGTTTCTCGGGAGAAGAGACCCAGTACTTC. Translating it yields CASSFSGEETQYF.

This clonotype was counted only a few times. The V call is TRBV3-1, the J call TRBJ2-1, with D uncertain. The CDR3 has 15 residues. Deletions cut 1 base from V and 5 bases from J, with 12 bases between. Per the germline V gene, CDR1 is LGHDT and CDR2 is YNNKEL (reference sequence). Here the CDR3 DNA reads TGTGCCAGCAGCCAAGGGAGAATAGCCGACAATGAGCAGTTCTTC. Translating gives CASSQGRIADNEQFF.

A remark on this clonotype: This may arise from a read error, as a much more abundant clone is one base away. The V and J genes are TRBV29-1 and TRBJ2-7, with D perhaps matching TRBD1 (6 bases). V was clipped by 4 bases and J by 6 bases, with 10 bases between them. Germline V gives CDR1 SQVTM, CDR2 ANQGSEA. The CDR3 runs to 11 residues. The CDR3 DNA follows: TGCAGCGTTGGGACAGCCTCCGAGCAGTACGTC. It encodes CSVGTASEQYV.

This sequence joins TRBV6-1 and TRBJ1-5; the D gene is possibly TRBD1 (6 bases). Between the trimmed V and J ends, which lost 1 base and 6 bases, there was a span of 13 bases. The CDR3 is 15 residues long. Germline CDR1 and CDR2: MNHNS and SASEGT. CDR3 coding DNA: TGTGCCAGCAGTGAAGGTGGGGGGCTGGGTCAGCCCCAGCATTTT. It translates to CASSEGGGLGQPQHF.

This clonotype was observed at least ten times. The chain links TRBV6-5 to TRBJ1-1; tentatively, D is TRBD1 (5 bases). The CDR3 sequence is 13 residues long. V was clipped by 6 bases and J by 8 bases, with 16 bases between them. Germline V gene data show CDR1 as MNHEY and CDR2 as SVGAGI. The CDR3 here is CASSRGRDLEAFF. The CDR3 DNA sequence: TGTGCCAGCAGCCGGGGCCGGGATCTCGAAGCTTTCTTT.

This clonotype showed up just a few times. This chain connects TRBV12-3 or TRBV12-4 to TRBJ2-1, with 7 bases matching TRBD2. Unmatched junction bases numbered 7, after V lost 5 bases and J lost 3 bases. CDR3 length: 15 amino acids. This CDR3 reads CASSRGEGNYNEQFF. The CDR3, as DNA: TGTGCCAGCAGTCGAGGGGAGGGGAACTACAATGAGCAGTTCTTC.